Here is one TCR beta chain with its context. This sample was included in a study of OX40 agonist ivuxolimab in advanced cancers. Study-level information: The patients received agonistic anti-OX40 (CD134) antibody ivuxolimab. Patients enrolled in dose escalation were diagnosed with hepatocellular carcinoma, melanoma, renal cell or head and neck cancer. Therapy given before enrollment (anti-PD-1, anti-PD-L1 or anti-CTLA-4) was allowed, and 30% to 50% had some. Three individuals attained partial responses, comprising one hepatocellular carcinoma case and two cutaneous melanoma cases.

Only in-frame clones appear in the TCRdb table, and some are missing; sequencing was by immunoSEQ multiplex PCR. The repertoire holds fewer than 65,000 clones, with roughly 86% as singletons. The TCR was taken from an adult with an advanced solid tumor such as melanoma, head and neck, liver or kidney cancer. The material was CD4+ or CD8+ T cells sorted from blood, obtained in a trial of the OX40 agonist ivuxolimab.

The CDR3 DNA follows: TGTGCCAGCAGTTTAAAACCGGGGGCGGGCGGCGAAAAACTGTTTTTT. This gives the protein CASSLKPGAGGEKLFF. This chain uses TRBV28 with TRBJ1-4, with TRBD1 as a possible D gene (6 bases). The V gene lost 2 bases and the J gene lost 8 bases, with 18 bases spanning the gap. The CDR3 runs 16 residues. The V gene's germline CDR1 is MDHEN and CDR2 SYDVKM.